This TCR beta chain was sequenced during a study of cytomegalovirus exposure and HLA in healthy donors. With respect to this clone: The target antigen is unknown.

The PCR was carried out with 60 Vbeta primers and 13 Jbeta primers. Sequencing was performed with immunoSEQ multiplex PCR; in TCRdb, only in-frame clones are kept and a portion is missing. The data contain 100,000 or so clones, 75% to 90% of them singletons. Points from the study as a whole: A later analysis found that most CMV-associated TCR beta chains appeared HLA-restricted. The CMV antigen specificity of a few CMV-associated chains was confirmed through in vitro analysis. Excluded were some V segments that proved indistinguishable, including TRBV6-2 and TRBV6-3.

V lost 6 bases to trimming and J lost 1 base; unmatched junction nucleotides: 3. This CDR3 is built from 14 residues. The germline V gene has CDR1 MGHRA and CDR2 YSYEKL. The origin of this receptor is a man aged 25 to 40 in good health and CMV-seronegative. Source material: PBMCs. V is TRBV4-1 and J is TRBJ1-1; 9 bases agree with TRBD1. CDR3 protein: CASRPDRGNTEAFF. CDR3 coding DNA: TGCGCCAGCAGACCGGACAGGGGGAACACTGAAGCTTTCTTT.